This T cell receptor beta chain was obtained from a study of immune cell composition in non-small cell lung cancer. Study-wide findings and caveats: Lung squamous cell carcinoma tumours had significantly higher top 10 clone scores and productive clonality than lung adenocarcinoma. Clones >0.5% enriched in tumour were rarer in adenocarcinoma (around 35%) than squamous (approximately 80%). Tumour TCR-beta clonality was not significantly tied to smoking pack-years.

Template was genomic DNA from frozen, unsorted single-cell suspensions. Libraries were prepared by immunoSEQ multiplex PCR; TCRdb keeps only in-frame clonotypes and omits some of them. The sample holds over a thousand clones, around 66% seen once. This CDR3 is 19 amino acids long. A word on this clone: The target antigen is unknown.

The chain links TRBV12-1 to TRBJ1-1; TRBD1 was called by the table and not checked on the DNA. TRBV12-1 is shown as a pseudogene. The specimen sequenced was lung tumor tissue. The sequence derives from a human donor with non-small cell lung cancer. The CDR3 spells CASSATYRASRYMNTEAFF. DNA for the CDR3: TGTGCCAGCAGCGCCACCTACAGGGCATCGCGCTACATGAACACTGAAGCTTTCTTT.